The rows below give T cell receptor beta chains drawn from one sample of a study of T cell changes during pregnancy in multiple sclerosis. This table comes from immunoSEQ multiplex PCR, and its TCRdb copy is limited to in-frame clones, with some not included. The table has about 31,000 clones, 75% to 95% seen once. The sample in question was CD8+ T cells from peripheral blood mononuclear cells, obtained in the second trimester of pregnancy. The source of these receptors is a female donor with multiple sclerosis, enrolled in a pregnancy study. Each CDR3 is given with its conserved first and last residue. Each record gives: J gene, D gene, clone size, V gene, CDR3 DNA, CDR3 protein. A D gene is named only where the DNA matches it firmly. Expanded clones are given a class, and other clones once, few, many or no size at all.

>TRBJ1-2|NA|NA|TRBV4-1
TGCGCCAGCAGCCAAGGTAGTCCGGGCTATGGCTACACCTTC
CASSQGSPGYGYTF
>TRBJ2-1|TRBD1|NA|TRBV7-9
TGTGCCAGCAGCTTACTGGGGACAGGGAGGTACAATGAGCAGTTCTTC
CASSLLGTGRYNEQFF
>TRBJ2-7|NA|NA|TRBV7-8
TGTGCCAGCAGCACTGGACTTCGCTACGAGCAGTACTTC
CASSTGLRYEQYF
>TRBJ1-3|TRBD1|once|TRBV7-9
TGTGCCAGCAGGGAACAGGGGGTAAAGGGAAACACCATATATTTT
CASREQGVKGNTIYF
>TRBJ2-7|TRBD2|NA|TRBV28
TGTGCCAGCAGAGAGGGAGGGGAGGGCGAGCAGTACTTC
CASREGGEGEQYF
>TRBJ1-2|NA|NA|TRBV30
TGTGCCTGGAGTAGGAGGGGCGATGGCTACACCTTC
CAWSRRGDGYTF
>TRBJ2-1|NA|NA|TRBV29-1
TGCAGCGTTGATGAGGGGGACAATGAGCAGTTCTTC
CSVDEGDNEQFF
>TRBJ1-4|TRBD1|once|TRBV6-1
TGTGCCAGCAGTGCAGGACAGGGGGCAGGAAAACTGTTTTTT
CASSAGQGAGKLFF
>TRBJ2-5|TRBD1|NA|TRBV28
TGTGCCAGCAGTTTCCAACCCGGACAGGGGGCAGAGACCCAGTACTTC
CASSFQPGQGAETQYF
>TRBJ2-7|TRBD1|NA|TRBV5-4
TGTGCCAGCAGCCCGACCCCGCCAGGGGGCTTCTCCTACGAGCAGTACTTC
CASSPTPPGGFSYEQYF
>TRBJ2-1|NA|NA|TRBV10-2
TGCGCCAGCAGTGTCACATCCTACAATGAGCAGTTCTTC
CASSVTSYNEQFF
>TRBJ1-2|NA|NA|TRBV11-3
TGTGCCAGCAGCTTGATTGGGGGCAGAGAAAACGGCTACACCTTC
CASSLIGGRENGYTF
>TRBJ2-5|TRBD2|NA|TRBV5-4
TGTGCCAGCAGCTTGGAAGGGACTAGCGGGGAAGAGACCCAGTACTTC
CASSLEGTSGEETQYF
>TRBJ2-7|NA|NA|TRBV5-4
TGTGCCAGCAAGGTGGGAGGTGGTTACGAGCAGTACTTC
CASKVGGGYEQYF
>TRBJ2-1|TRBD1|NA|TRBV27
TGTGCCAGCAGTTTATCACAGGACAGGCTATACAATGAGCAGTTCTTC
CASSLSQDRLYNEQFF
>TRBJ2-5|TRBD2|NA|TRBV6-5
TGTGCCAGCCGTCCTAGCGGGAGGGCCGGGGAGACCCAGTACTTC
CASRPSGRAGETQYF
>TRBJ2-2|NA|once|TRBV9
TGTGCCAGCAGCGTAGAAGCGGCCGATCCGAACACCGGGGAGCTGTTTTTT
CASSVEAADPNTGELFF
>TRBJ2-1|TRBD2|NA|TRBV9
TGTGCCAGCAGCCCGAGCGGGAATCAGGTCTACAATGAGCAGTTCTTC
CASSPSGNQVYNEQFF
>TRBJ2-1|TRBD1|NA|TRBV10-3
TGTGCCATCAGCGCTAACTGGGACAGGGGTGGGGATGAGCAGTTCTTC
CAISANWDRGGDEQFF
>TRBJ1-3|TRBD1|NA|TRBV5-1
TGCGCCAGCAGCTGGACAGGGGGTGCTGGAAACACCATATATTTT
CASSWTGGAGNTIYF
>TRBJ2-7|NA|NA|TRBV16
TGTGCCAGCAGCCAAGGCGTAGGGGCCTACGAGCAGTACTTC
CASSQGVGAYEQYF
>TRBJ2-7|NA|NA|TRBV4-1
TGCGCCAGCAGCGCCCGTCAGGGTCTGTTTGAGCAGTACTTC
CASSARQGLFEQYF
>TRBJ2-7|NA|NA|TRBV9
TGTGCCAGCACCTTAACAGGGGGGGGAACCGAGCAGTACTTC
CASTLTGGGTEQYF